The clone carrying this TCR beta chain was counted at least ten times. This record belongs to a study of T cells in Graves' hyperthyroidism and ophthalmopathy. Trimming removed 1 base at V and 1 base at J, with 13 bases between. Germline V gene lookup returns CDR1 SGHRS and CDR2 YFSETQ. This CDR3 spans 16 amino acids. TCR beta CDR3 sequences were amplified from RNA transcripts. A first-round RT-PCR of the TCR CDR3 used the HTBI primer set. MiXCR, applied by TCRdb to the multiplex PCR reads, yields one record per CDR3 protein. The table lists a few hundred thousand distinct CDR3 sequences, about a sixth of them singletons, with over 50% in the top ten.

The rearrangement joins TRBV5-1 to TRBJ2-3; tentative D call: TRBD2 (6 bases). The sequence derives from a woman aged 60-75 years with Graves' ophthalmopathy. The sequenced sample was blood. The CDR3 DNA reads TGCGCCAGCAGCTTGAGAGTAGGGACTGGCACAGATACGCAGTATTTT. Amino acid sequence: CASSLRVGTGTDTQYF.